The 30 T cell receptor beta chains below come from one sample, sequenced in a study of blood T cells in healthy people across ages. A second PCR of about 6 to 12 cycles used a sample-barcoded 5' primer and a J-beta primer mix. TCRdb passed the 5' RACE reads through MiXCR, listing each CDR3 protein once. The profile shows some 780,000 distinct CDR3 sequences, 56% of them singletons. What was sequenced was blood. These receptors all come from a man between 35 and 55 years old in good health.

This rearrangement joins TRBV3-1 to TRBJ1-2; possibly TRBD1 for D (6 bases). Trimming shortened V by 0 bases and J by 6 bases, and 14 bases separated the two germline ends. CDR3 length: 15 residues. CDR1 is LGHDT and CDR2 is YNNKEL in the germline V gene (reference sequence). Written as DNA, the CDR3 is TGTGCCAGCAGCCAAGAGGCTAGGGGGGCGAATGGCTACACCTTC. Protein product: CASSQEARGANGYTF. The variable domain in full, with the rest retrieved from reference TRBV3-1 and TRBJ1-2, is DTAVSQTPKYLVTQMGNDKSIKCEQNLGHDTMYWYKQDSKKFLKIMFSYNNKELIINETVPNRFSPKSPDKAHLNLHINSLELGDSAVYFCASSQEARGANGYTFGSGTRLTVV.

This clonotype turned up a few times. Here the CDR3 reads CASSYLQEQFF. The CDR3 DNA is TGTGCCAGCAGTTATTTACAGGAGCAGTTCTTC. The chain employs TRBV6-5 and TRBJ2-1, with no clear D. V lost 3 bases, J lost 10 bases, and 7 bases lay in between. Germline V gene data show CDR1 as MNHEY and CDR2 as SVGAGI. The CDR3 contains 11 residues.

The sample holds a few counts of this clonotype. The chain combines TRBV7-2 with TRBJ2-7; D not certain. This CDR3 has 14 amino acids. Trimming shortened V by 5 bases and J by 3 bases, and 14 bases separated the two germline ends. CDR1 is SGHTA and CDR2 is FQGNSA in the germline V gene. CDR3: CASSERRLSYEQYF. The CDR3 nucleotides are TGTGCCAGCAGCGAGAGACGACTCAGCTACGAGCAGTACTTC.

This chain connects TRBV27 to TRBJ2-7; D uncertain. Germline CDR1 is MNHEY and CDR2 is SMNVEV (reference sequence). The CDR3 length is 13 residues. Trimming cost V 5 bases and J 0 bases, with 8 bases left between them. This CDR3 is CASSDFGSYEQYF. The DNA for the CDR3 is TGTGCCAGCAGTGATTTTGGCTCCTACGAGCAGTACTTC.

The chain recombines TRBV20-1 with TRBJ2-4, with D possibly TRBD1 on 5 matching bases. Deletions cut 6 bases from V and 3 bases from J, with 12 bases between. CDR1 DFQATT and CDR2 SNEGSKA come from the germline V gene (reference sequence). The CDR3 loop spans 13 amino acids. CDR3 DNA sequence: TGCAGTGCCTCACAGGTGGTCAAAAACATTCAGTACTTC. It encodes CSASQVVKNIQYF.

The chain uses TRBV11-2 and TRBJ2-7; 10 bases fit TRBD2. The junction had 9 bases not matched to a gene; V was cut back by 1 base and J by 6 bases. Germline loops: CDR1 SGHAT, CDR2 FQNNGV. The CDR3 is 16 amino acids. CDR3 bases: TGTGCCAGCAGCTTAGGGGGGGCTAGCGGGAGAGGCGAGCAGTACTTC. This translates into CASSLGGASGRGEQYF.

The chain joins TRBV13 to TRBJ2-3; no clear D. The CDR3 consists of 14 residues. Germline-derived CDR1 and CDR2 are PRHDT and FYEKMQ (reference sequence). Trimming stripped 4 bases from V and 3 bases from J, with 11 bases between. The CDR3 bases are TGTGCCAGCAGCTCGAGAAGTAAGACAGATACGCAGTATTTT. It specifies CASSSRSKTDTQYF. Based on the CDR3 plus reference TRBV13 and TRBJ2-3, the full variable domain is AAGVIQSPRHLIKEKRETATLKCYPIPRHDTVYWYQQGPGQDPQFLISFYEKMQSDKGSIPDRFSAQQFSDYHSELNMSSLELGDSALYFCASSSRSKTDTQYFGPGTRLTVL.

Notes on this clonotype: A much larger clone differs by one base, so this may be a read error. The chain employs TRBV7-2 and TRBJ2-3, with D possibly matching TRBD2 (6 bases). Germline lookup yields CDR1 SGHTA and CDR2 FQGNSA. The CDR3 is made up of 18 amino acids. CDR3 sequence: CAGSPRLGTSSSTDTQYF. CDR3 nucleotide sequence: TGTGCCGGCAGCCCCCGCCTAGGGACTTCCAGTAGCACAGATACGCAGTATTTT.

This chain uses TRBV12-3 or TRBV12-4 with TRBJ2-2, with no clear D. Trimming pared 8 bases from V and 5 bases from J, leaving 15 bases between. The CDR3 length is 14 residues. CDR3 residues: CASVRVIQTGELFF. The CDR3 DNA follows: TGTGCCAGCGTTAGGGTCATCCAGACCGGGGAGCTGTTTTTT.

This clonotype was counted only a few times. The chain links TRBV7-9 to TRBJ2-3; D possibly corresponds to TRBD1 (6 bases). The CDR3 totals 16 residues. V shed 5 bases and J shed 0 bases, with 15 bases lying between them. Germline CDR1 reads SEHNR; CDR2 reads FQNEAQ (reference sequence). CDR3 nucleotides: TGTGCCAGCAGCCGCTCGACAGGTCTTAGCACAGATACGCAGTATTTT. Amino acids: CASSRSTGLSTDTQYF.

V is TRBV7-3 and J is TRBJ2-3; 8 bases are shared with TRBD2. The germline CDR1 and CDR2 sequences are SGHTA and FQGTGA. The trim removed 4 bases at V and 2 bases at J, leaving 5 bases unmatched. CDR3 size: 15 residues. CDR3 DNA: TGTGCCAGCAGCTCGGGGACTAGACCCACAGATACGCAGTATTTT. Its translation is CASSSGTRPTDTQYF.

This clonotype was observed a handful of times. The V and J genes are TRBV5-1 and TRBJ2-3, with 10 positions matching TRBD2. The CDR3 is 14 amino acids. Trimming removed 5 bases from V and 2 bases from J; junction bases left unmatched: 2. From germline, CDR1 is SGHRS and CDR2 YFSETQ. CDR3 nucleotides: TGCGCCAGCAGTAGCGGGGGGCACACAGATACGCAGTATTTT. The encoded protein is CASSSGGHTDTQYF.

CDR3 bases: TGTGCCAGCAGTCCACCACAGGGTTCTTCTCTAAAGGGCTACACCTTC. Translated: CASSPPQGSSLKGYTF. The gene calls are TRBV28 and TRBJ1-2; D might be TRBD1 (6 bases). The germline CDR1 and CDR2 sequences are MDHEN and SYDVKM. The CDR3 is made up of 16 amino acids. V lost 5 bases and J 8 bases, leaving 24 bases between the germline ends.

This clonotype came up once. The chain employs TRBV2 and TRBJ2-3; the D gene is possibly TRBD2 (5 bases). CDR3 size: 13 residues. Trimming shortened V by 7 bases and J by 6 bases, and 14 bases separated the two germline ends. Germline-derived CDR1 and CDR2 are SNHLY and FYNNEI. CDR3 amino acids: CASTRRLTDTQYF. The CDR3 coding sequence is TGTGCCAGCACTAGGAGACTAACCGATACGCAGTATTTT.

This clonotype was seen once. The chain links TRBV20-1 to TRBJ2-7; perhaps TRBD2 as D (6 bases). Germline V gene data show CDR1 as DFQATT and CDR2 as SNEGSKA (reference sequence). This CDR3 is 14 amino acids long. The CDR3 sequence: CRFRDFSTSYEQYF. CDR3 bases: TGCAGATTCCGGGACTTCTCAACCTCCTACGAGCAGTACTTC.

The rearrangement links TRBV5-1 to TRBJ2-3; 7 bases map to TRBD2. The CDR3 extends over 16 amino acids. Trimming at V came to 4 bases and at J to 0 bases, leaving 8 bases not matched to a gene. Germline-derived CDR1 and CDR2 are SGHRS and YFSETQ. CDR3 residues: CASSVTSARSTDTQYF. CDR3 sequence (DNA): TGCGCCAGCAGCGTCACTAGCGCCCGAAGCACAGATACGCAGTATTTT.

The chain has TRBV6-4 and TRBJ2-1, with TRBD2 matching over 11 bases. The V gene end was trimmed by 6 bases and the J gene end by 8 bases; junction bases not matched to a gene: 18. This CDR3 comprises 18 residues. Germline CDR1 MRHNA, CDR2 SNTAGT. CDR3 loop: CASSGTSGRGLLTYEQFF. The CDR3, as DNA: TGTGCCAGCAGCGGGACTAGCGGTAGAGGGCTTCTCACCTATGAGCAGTTCTTC.

The chain is built from TRBV2 and TRBJ1-1; D is ambiguous. The CDR3 consists of 15 residues. Per germline, CDR1 SNHLY and CDR2 FYNNEI. V gave up 2 bases and J gave up 0 bases, with 10 bases separating them. CDR3 loop: CASSESRHMNTEAFF. The DNA for the CDR3 is TGTGCCAGCAGTGAATCGAGACACATGAACACTGAAGCTTTCTTT.

This clonotype was seen a handful of times. V and J are TRBV28 and TRBJ2-7, with TRBD2 identical over 9 bases. The CDR3 is 18 amino acids. Germline trimming cut 6 bases from V and 0 bases from J; bases unmatched to any gene: 15. Germline V gives CDR1 MDHEN, CDR2 SYDVKM. The CDR3 is CASSLPPPREGSSYEQYF. For the CDR3, the DNA is TGTGCCAGCAGCCTTCCCCCCCCGCGGGAGGGTTCCTCCTACGAGCAGTACTTC.

The rearrangement joins TRBV5-6 to TRBJ2-4, with TRBD2 matching over 7 bases. Trimming took 3 bases from V and 8 from J; bases not matched to a gene: 2. Germline V gene data show CDR1 as SGHDT and CDR2 as YYEEEE. This CDR3 is built from 12 residues. CDR3 loop: CASSSAGDIQYF. The DNA of the CDR3 is TGTGCCAGCAGCTCGGCGGGGGACATTCAGTACTTC. Full variable domain (remainder filled in from reference TRBV5-6 and TRBJ2-4): DAGVTQSPTHLIKTRGQQVTLRCSPKSGHDTVSWYQQALGQGPQFIFQYYEEEERQRGNFPDRFSGHQFPNYSSELNVNALLLGDSALYLCASSSAGDIQYFGAGTRLSVL.

The rearrangement links TRBV7-2 to TRBJ2-3; TRBD1 might be the D (6 bases). In germline, CDR1 is SGHTA, CDR2 FQGNSA. Between the trimmed V and J ends, which lost 2 bases and 4 bases, there was a span of 7 bases. The CDR3 covers 13 residues. The CDR3 sequence: CASSLQGSDTQYF. Here the CDR3 DNA reads TGTGCCAGCAGCTTACAGGGGTCAGATACGCAGTATTTT.

This clonotype was detected a few times. V and J are TRBV12-3 or TRBV12-4 and TRBJ2-1; the D is unclear. V was pared by 3 bases and J by 7 bases, with 13 bases between. CDR3 size: 14 residues. The CDR3 sequence: CASSFRAIRNEQFF. The CDR3 DNA reads as TGTGCCAGCAGTTTTCGAGCGATTAGGAATGAGCAGTTCTTC.

There are a few counts of this clonotype. The J gene is TRBJ2-7, the V gene TRBV20-1, with 7 bases aligning to TRBD1. The germline V gene has CDR1 DFQATT and CDR2 SNEGSKA (reference sequence). This CDR3 region has 17 residues. V gave up 2 bases and J gave up 0 bases; unmatched junction bases: 13. The CDR3 DNA sequence: TGCAGTGCTAGAAGCGAAGCACAGGGGACGATCTCCTACGAGCAGTACTTC. Encoded protein: CSARSEAQGTISYEQYF.

The chain recombines TRBV11-2 with TRBJ2-3, with D uncertain. The germline V gene encodes CDR1 SGHAT and CDR2 FQNNGV. Trimming took off 5 bases at V and 4 bases at J, with 25 bases between the two ends. This CDR3 is 18 amino acids long. The CDR3 DNA is TGTGCCAGCAGCCCCTATAGAAACCTCGTCGCCGTCGCAGATACGCAGTATTTT. It encodes CASSPYRNLVAVADTQYF.

The J gene is TRBJ2-1, the V gene TRBV5-5, with unresolved D. The CDR3 is made up of 11 amino acids. V lost 4 bases and J 10 bases, leaving 9 bases between the germline ends. Looked up from germline, CDR1 is SGHKS and CDR2 is YYEKEE (reference sequence). CDR3 in DNA: TGTGCCAGCAGCCGTGCCAAGGAGCAGTTCTTC. This encodes CASSRAKEQFF.

In its sample, this clonotype was seen once. The chain combines TRBV5-1 with TRBJ1-4; D is unclear. The CDR3 length is 15 residues. The V gene lost 0 bases and the J gene lost 0 bases, with 6 bases spanning the gap. Germline V lookup: CDR1 SGHRS, CDR2 YFSETQ. CDR3 sequence: CASSLDWATNEKLFF. CDR3 in DNA: TGCGCCAGCAGCTTGGATTGGGCAACTAATGAAAAACTGTTTTTT.

In this sample, this clonotype turned up a few times. The chain joins TRBV7-9 to TRBJ1-1; TRBD1 might be the D (5 bases). Trimming stripped 3 bases from V and 1 base from J, with 9 bases between. The CDR3 length is 14 residues. Germline values: CDR1 SEHNR, CDR2 FQNEAQ (reference sequence). The CDR3 bases are TGTGCCAGCAGCTTTCAGGGTCGGAACACTGAAGCTTTCTTT. This gives the protein CASSFQGRNTEAFF. Full variable domain (missing parts from reference TRBV7-9 and TRBJ1-1): DTGVSQNPRHKITKRGQNVTFRCDPISEHNRLYWYRQTLGQGPEFLTYFQNEAQLEKSRLLSDRFSAERPKGSFSTLEIQRTEQGDSAMYLCASSFQGRNTEAFFGQGTRLTVV.

This chain uses TRBV6-2 or TRBV6-3 with TRBJ2-7; possibly TRBD1 or TRBD2 for D (5 bases each). V lost 2 bases and J 2 bases, leaving 7 bases between the germline ends. CDR3 length equals 13 residues. Germline-derived CDR1 and CDR2 are MNHEY and SVGEGT. The CDR3 sequence: CASSYTGPYEQYF. DNA of the CDR3: TGTGCCAGCAGTTACACGGGACCCTACGAGCAGTACTTC.

The chain uses TRBV10-3 and TRBJ2-4; TRBD1 is a possible D gene (5 bases). Judging by the DNA end, TRBJ2-5 fits better; the J call may be wrong. The germline V gene has CDR1 ENHRY and CDR2 SYGVKD. The CDR3 is made up of 14 amino acids. CDR3 loop: CAISERKGMETQYF. CDR3 nucleotide sequence: TGTGCCATCAGTGAGCGGAAGGGGATGGAGACCCAGTACTTC.

The chain joins TRBV6-2 or TRBV6-3 to TRBJ1-2; D is unresolved. Deletions cut 0 bases from V and 5 bases from J, with 22 bases between. The CDR3 contains 18 residues. In germline, CDR1 is MNHEY, CDR2 SVGEGT. CDR3 sequence reads: CASSYSFGKRRPRYGYTF. The CDR3 DNA sequence: TGTGCCAGCAGTTACTCGTTCGGCAAACGAAGGCCAAGATATGGCTACACCTTC.